This T cell receptor (beta chain) stems from a study of control samples from healthy donors and cancer patients. Repertoires were generated with immunoSEQ multiplex PCR, while TCRdb's copy carries only in-frame clones and drops some. The sample includes fewer than 110,000 clones, around 88% seen only once; the top ten take under 10%. This CDR3 spans 13 amino acids. The V and J ends lost 4 bases and 10 bases, in that order; junction bases with no gene match: 7. Sequenced sample: blood. The rearrangement links TRBV12-3 or TRBV12-4 to TRBJ2-5, with 9 bases fitting TRBD1. The source of this sequence is a man between 25 and 39 years old in good health. In DNA form, the CDR3 reads TGTGCCAGCAGTTCGACAGGGGGTCGCGACCAGTACTTC. It codes for CASSSTGGRDQYF.